The source of this T cell receptor (beta chain) is a study of shared clonotypes between healthy human individuals (dated by TCRdb to between 2020 and 2021). With respect to the entire study: Three men and a couple of women, aged 18 to 49 years, made up the cohort. For each donor, CD4 naive and CD4 memory were each given three plates, CD8 naive was given two plates, and CD8 memory was given one plate. Libraries were prepared and TCR repertoires were sequenced by different laboratories using diverse techniques, in order to increase sequencing depth and limit assay-specific biases. Leukapheresis yielded between about 0.8 and 8.9 billion PBMCs per donor. To estimate repertoire size and how much clonotype sharing occurs between individuals, the study deeply sequenced the blood TCR repertoires of five or six healthy adults. Overall results and qualifications from the work: Sharing across a few donors was observed for about 5% of naive CD4, 3.5% of naive CD8, over 2% of memory CD4, and around 0.44% of memory CD8 clonotypes. The small number of donors limited the genetic and exposure-history diversity represented. Pairwise subsampling indicated that sequencing depth was expected to affect the degree of clonotype sharing among donors. Estimated clonotype richness was generally larger for naive than for memory subsets. Sampling was limited to blood, and TCR repertoires in tissue likely differ from TCR repertoires in blood. Compared with non-shared clonotypes, the clonotypes found in all four sorted-subset donors had higher generation probabilities. Even with the large sequencing depth, rarefaction of the sorted-subset datasets indicated that sequencing was incomplete.

Healthy HIV-negative adults with no recently reported acute infections or vaccinations were included as donors. Every donor was a Caucasian adult residing in Nashville, Tennessee, USA. CD4+ T cells were enriched by magnetic negative selection, after which naive cells were positively selected on CD45RA and the negative fraction was taken as the memory subset. Blood was collected by leukapheresis, and PBMCs were isolated by Ficoll-Histopaque density gradient centrifugation and then cryopreserved in liquid nitrogen vapor phase. Purity and quantity of every magnetically sorted T cell population were checked by analytical flow cytometry. Genomic DNA was isolated from every sorted fraction and measured by UV absorbance on a Nanodrop 2000c. This clone was picked up a small number of times. Its binding antigen is unknown. Base qualities are not recorded, but no much larger clone differs from it by a single base.

Using the deep immunoSEQ assay, TCR CDR3 regions were amplified from genomic DNA by multiplex PCR. For each cell subset, the extracted genomic DNA was distributed evenly across all wells of several immunoSEQ 96-well plates, and each plate served as one replicate. For sorted subsets, each replicate PCR was loaded with about 0.2 ug genomic DNA, equivalent to 32,000 or so T cell genomes. Purified libraries were quantified with a Qubit 3.0 fluorometer, sized on a Bioanalyzer 2100, and re-quantified with the KAPA Library Quantification kit. Every immunoSEQ 96-well plate was sequenced on a dedicated single-read 150-cycle Illumina NextSeq 550 flow cell. The authors' analysis ran thus. The immunoSEQ output contained only junctional sequences without quality scores, so filtering could not match that applied to full-length reads. To assign V/J genes and CDR3, sequences were annotated using PyIR, a Python wrapper for IgBLAST v1.9, with IMGT germline references. Reads were removed for weak V/J assignments (E-value above 1e-6), missing CDR3, stop codons, out-of-frame junctions, or ambiguous translated residues. V3J clonotypes were defined as sequences sharing the same inferred V gene, J gene, and CDR3 amino acid sequence. Percentage overlap between repertoires was calculated by dividing the number of shared unique clonotypes by the size of the smaller repertoire. RTK rarefaction, the Chao1 estimator, and Recon v2.1 estimates of unobserved clonotypes were used to assess repertoire richness. OLGA was used to compute generation probabilities for all TCRbeta clonotypes that the gDNA method yielded from four donors. TCRdb took over this immuneACCESS table, retaining in-frame rearrangements with V and J assigned. Such tables are incomplete; in checked studies, under half of the missing clones stem from an unresolved V gene, and the remainder is unexplained. Clonal size and the V and J genes are those of that table, whereas D and trimming came from the DNA. Across this sample there are 550,000 to 800,000 clones, with under 80% seen only once. The biggest ten clones account for 1.5% to 2% of the sample.

CDR1 LNHDA and CDR2 SQIVND were looked up in the germline V gene (reference sequence). V lost 5 bases and J lost 8 bases, and the count of bases not matched to a germline gene is 14. The CDR3 numbers 16 residues from cysteine through phenylalanine. Left in the record is the CDR3 DNA by itself, 48 bases read in frame from the first base. Here the chain combines TRBV19 and TRBJ1-4; 7 junctional bases match TRBD1. This TCR was recovered from a woman aged 25 to 39 in good health. The sequenced sample was memory CD4+ T cells sorted from blood. The meaning of the sample's cell subset or site label: CD45RA-negative fraction. The DNA is TGTGCCAGTAGTTCGCTCGACAGGGATCTCGGGGAAAAACTGTTTTTT. This yields the protein CASSSLDRDLGEKLFF.